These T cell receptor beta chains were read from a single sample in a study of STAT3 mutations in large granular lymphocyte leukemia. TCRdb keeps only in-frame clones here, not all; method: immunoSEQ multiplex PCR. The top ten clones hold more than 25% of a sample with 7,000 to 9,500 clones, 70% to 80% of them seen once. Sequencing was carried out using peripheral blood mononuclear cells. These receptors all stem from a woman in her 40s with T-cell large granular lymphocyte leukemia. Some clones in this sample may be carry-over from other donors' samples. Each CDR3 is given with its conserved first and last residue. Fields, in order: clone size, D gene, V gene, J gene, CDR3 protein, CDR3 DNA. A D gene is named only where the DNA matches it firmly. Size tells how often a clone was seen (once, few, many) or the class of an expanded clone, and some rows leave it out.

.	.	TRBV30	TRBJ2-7	CAWSASGDRGEQYF	TGTGCCTGGAGTGCTTCTGGAGACCGGGGCGAGCAGTACTTC
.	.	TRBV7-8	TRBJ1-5	CASSLEFSSNQPQHF	TGTGCCAGCAGCTTGGAGTTTAGTAGCAATCAGCCCCAGCATTTT
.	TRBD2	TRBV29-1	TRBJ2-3	CSVEGGQNTDTQYF	TGCAGCGTTGAGGGAGGGCAGAACACAGATACGCAGTATTTT
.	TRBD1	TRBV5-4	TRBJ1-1	CASSLDRAGETEAFF	TGTGCCAGCAGCTTAGACAGGGCGGGGGAAACTGAAGCTTTCTTT
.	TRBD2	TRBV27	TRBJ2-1	CASSLVSGGPRNEQFF	TGTGCCAGCAGTTTAGTCTCGGGAGGGCCTCGCAATGAGCAGTTCTTC
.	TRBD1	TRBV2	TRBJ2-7	CASREGQVNEQYF	TGTGCCAGCAGGGAGGGACAGGTCAACGAGCAGTACTTC
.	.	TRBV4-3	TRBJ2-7	CASSQGRTGRDNEQYF	TGCGCCAGCAGCCAGGGTCGCACAGGGAGGGATAACGAGCAGTACTTC
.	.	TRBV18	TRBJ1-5	CASSLTGTGNQPQHF	TGTGCCAGCTCACTCACCGGGACCGGTAATCAGCCCCAGCATTTT
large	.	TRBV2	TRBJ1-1	CASSSGQLSPAEAFF	TGTGCCAGCAGTTCGGGGCAATTGTCTCCCGCTGAAGCTTTCTTT
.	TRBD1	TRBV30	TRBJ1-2	CAWSVRGIGYTF	TGTGCCTGGAGTGTCAGGGGGATCGGCTACACCTTC
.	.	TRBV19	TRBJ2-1	CASSYLFNEQFF	TGTGCCAGTAGTTACCTCTTCAATGAGCAGTTCTTC
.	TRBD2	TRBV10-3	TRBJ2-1	CAISLGLADPSYNEQFF	TGTGCCATCAGTCTGGGACTAGCGGACCCCTCCTACAATGAGCAGTTCTTC
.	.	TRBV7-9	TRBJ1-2	CASSLDTNYGYTF	TGTGCCAGCAGCTTGGACACTAACTATGGCTACACCTTC
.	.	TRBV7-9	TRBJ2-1	CASSLGQGNEQFF	TGTGCCAGCAGCTTAGGGCAGGGCAATGAGCAGTTCTTC
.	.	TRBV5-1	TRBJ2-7	CASSITQGYEQYF	TGCGCCAGCAGCATTACACAGGGCTACGAGCAGTACTTC
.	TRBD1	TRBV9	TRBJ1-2	CASSLTGTDGYTF	TGTGCCAGCAGCTTGACCGGGACAGATGGCTACACCTTC
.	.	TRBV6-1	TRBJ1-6	CASSWDWEQPLHF	TGTGCCAGCTCCTGGGACTGGGAACAACCCCTCCACTTT
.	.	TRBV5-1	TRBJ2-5	CASSLLVSETQYF	TGCGCCAGCAGCTTATTGGTATCGGAGACCCAGTACTTC
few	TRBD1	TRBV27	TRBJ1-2	CASSLAGGSGYTF	TGTGCCAGCAGTTTGGCAGGGGGAAGTGGCTACACCTTC
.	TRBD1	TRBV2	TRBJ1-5	CASSGGTGGSQPQHF	TGTGCCAGCAGTGGGGGGACAGGGGGATCTCAGCCCCAGCATTTT
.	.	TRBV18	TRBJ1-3	CASSPRVNSGNTIYF	TGTGCCAGCTCACCACGGGTGAACTCTGGAAACACCATATATTTT
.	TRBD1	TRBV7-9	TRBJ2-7	CASSARQGYEQYF	TGTGCCAGCAGCGCCCGACAGGGGTACGAGCAGTACTTC
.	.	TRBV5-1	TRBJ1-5	CASSSGSRNQPQHF	TGCGCCAGCAGCTCCGGGTCGAGGAATCAGCCCCAGCATTTT
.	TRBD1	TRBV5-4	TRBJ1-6	CASSLGDRYNSPLHF	TGTGCCAGCAGCTTGGGGGACAGGTATAATTCACCCCTCCACTTT
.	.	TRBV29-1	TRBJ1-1	CSAADRPRWEAFF	TGCAGCGCAGCCGACAGGCCGCGCTGGGAAGCTTTCTTT
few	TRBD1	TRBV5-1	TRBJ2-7	CASSWGQGAYEQYF	TGCGCCAGCAGCTGGGGACAGGGGGCCTACGAGCAGTACTTC
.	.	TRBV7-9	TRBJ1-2	CASSPTDGYTF	TGTGCCAGCAGCCCGACTGATGGCTACACCTTC
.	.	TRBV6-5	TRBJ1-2	CASSRTDYGYTF	TGTGCCAGCAGCCGCACAGACTATGGCTACACCTTC
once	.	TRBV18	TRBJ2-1	CATTSPSSYNEQFF	TGTGCCACAACCTCTCCGAGCTCCTACAATGAGCAGTTCTTC
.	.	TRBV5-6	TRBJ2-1	CASSLGGDNEQFF	TGTGCCAGCAGCTTAGGAGGAGACAATGAGCAGTTCTTC
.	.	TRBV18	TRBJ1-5	CASSADYQPQHF	TGTGCCAGCTCAGCTGATTATCAGCCCCAGCATTTT
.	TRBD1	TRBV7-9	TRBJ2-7	CASSSGTGFREQYF	TGTGCCAGCAGCTCCGGGACAGGGTTCCGCGAGCAGTACTTC